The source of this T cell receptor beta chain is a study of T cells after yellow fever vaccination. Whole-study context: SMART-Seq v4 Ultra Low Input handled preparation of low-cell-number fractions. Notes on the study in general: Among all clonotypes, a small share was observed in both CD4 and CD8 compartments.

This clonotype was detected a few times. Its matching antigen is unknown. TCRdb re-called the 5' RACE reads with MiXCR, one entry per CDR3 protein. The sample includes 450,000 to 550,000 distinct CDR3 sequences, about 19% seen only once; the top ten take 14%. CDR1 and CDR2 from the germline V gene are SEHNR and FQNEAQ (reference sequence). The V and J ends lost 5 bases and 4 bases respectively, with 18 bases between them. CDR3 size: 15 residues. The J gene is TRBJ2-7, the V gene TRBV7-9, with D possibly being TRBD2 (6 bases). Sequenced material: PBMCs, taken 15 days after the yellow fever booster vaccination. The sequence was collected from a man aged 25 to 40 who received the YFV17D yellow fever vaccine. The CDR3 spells CASSPKVGGWYEQYF. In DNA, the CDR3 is TGTGCCAGCAGCCCAAAGGTGGGGGGTTGGTACGAGCAGTACTTC.